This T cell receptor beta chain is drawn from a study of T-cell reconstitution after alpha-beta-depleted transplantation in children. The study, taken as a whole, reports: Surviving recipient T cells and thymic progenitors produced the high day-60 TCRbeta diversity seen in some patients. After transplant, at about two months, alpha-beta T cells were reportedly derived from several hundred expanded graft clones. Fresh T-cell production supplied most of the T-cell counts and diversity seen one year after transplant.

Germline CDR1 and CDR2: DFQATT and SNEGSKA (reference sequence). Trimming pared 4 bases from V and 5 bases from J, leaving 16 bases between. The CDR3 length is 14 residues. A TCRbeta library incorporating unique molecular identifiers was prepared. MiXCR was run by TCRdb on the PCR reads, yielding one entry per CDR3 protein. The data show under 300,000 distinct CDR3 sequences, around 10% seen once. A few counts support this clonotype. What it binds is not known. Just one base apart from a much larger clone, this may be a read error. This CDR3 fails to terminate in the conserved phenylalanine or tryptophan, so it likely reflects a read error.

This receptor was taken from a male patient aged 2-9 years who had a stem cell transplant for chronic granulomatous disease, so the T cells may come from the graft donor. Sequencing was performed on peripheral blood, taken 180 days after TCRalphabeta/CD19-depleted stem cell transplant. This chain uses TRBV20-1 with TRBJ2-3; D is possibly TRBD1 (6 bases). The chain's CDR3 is CSANRDISIDTQYY. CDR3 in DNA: TGCAGTGCTAACCGGGACATCTCAATAGATACGCAGTATTAT.